The source of this T cell receptor (beta chain) is a study of T cells after yellow fever vaccination. On this clonotype: Antigen unknown.

TCRdb reprocessed the 5' RACE reads via MiXCR and lists one record per CDR3 protein. Of about 320,000 distinct CDR3 sequences in the sample, approximately 12% are singletons; the top ten hold 2.5% to 4%. Findings and caveats of the study: Although the secondary response was weaker, it peaked faster, at day 5 versus 15.

The receptor was derived from a man aged 18 to 30 who received the YFV17D yellow fever vaccine. Source: CD4+ T cells sorted from PBMCs, taken 15 days after the yellow fever booster vaccination.

The CDR3 DNA reads as TGTGCCAGCAGCTTATCCGACAGACTGAACACTGAAGCTTTCTTT. This encodes CASSLSDRLNTEAFF. The chain links TRBV7-9 to TRBJ1-1; TRBD1 is a possible D gene (5 bases). The CDR3 has 15 amino acids. Deletions cut 2 bases from V and 0 bases from J, with 10 bases between. CDR1 and CDR2 from the germline V gene are SEHNR and FQNEAQ (reference sequence).